A selection of T cell receptor beta chains follows, all from one sample in a study of T cell responses to AZD1222 COVID-19 vaccine. Measured with immunoSEQ multiplex PCR; TCRdb has only the in-frame clones, and not every one. The sample includes 85,000 to 100,000 clones, 85% to 90% of them seen just once. The material sequenced was peripheral blood, taken on day 0 of AZD1222 vaccination. Source of these receptors: an adult in good health. Both conserved end residues are part of each CDR3. Each record gives: D gene, J gene, V gene, CDR3 length, clone size, CDR3 DNA, CDR3 protein. D genes are given only for firm matches. Clone size is shown for a subset of rows, as once, few, many or a class of expanded clone.

>TRBD2|TRBJ2-1|TRBV3-1/TRBV3-2|18|once
TGTGCCAGCAGCCAAGAATGGACTAGCGGGGAACATTGGAATGAGCAGTTCTTC
CASSQEWTSGEHWNEQFF
>TRBD1|TRBJ1-2|TRBV7-2|16|-
TGTGCCAGCAGCCTACATCGAGGACAGGGCGGCTATGGCTACACCTTC
CASSLHRGQGGYGYTF
>-|TRBJ1-1|TRBV6-4|13|-
TGTGCCAGCAGTGAGGGACGGGGCACTGAAGCTTTCTTT
CASSEGRGTEAFF
>-|TRBJ1-2|TRBV24-1|14|-
TGTGCCACCAGTGAGGTACAAGCAAAAAGGGGCTACACCTTC
CATSEVQAKRGYTF
>-|TRBJ2-3|TRBV5-1|14|-
TGCGCCAGCAGCTTGGTCGGTACCACAGATACGCAGTATTTT
CASSLVGTTDTQYF
>-|TRBJ2-7|TRBV3-1/TRBV3-2|12|-
TGTGCCAGCAGCCATCAATCCGACGAGCAGTACTTC
CASSHQSDEQYF
>TRBD1|TRBJ1-1|TRBV5-1|16|-
TGCGCCAGCAGCGACGGGACAGGGGTAGTGGACACTGAAGCTTTCTTT
CASSDGTGVVDTEAFF
>-|TRBJ2-3|TRBV7-6|16|-
TGTGCCAGCAGCTTAGCGGGGGACCTGGCGACAGATACGCAGTATTTT
CASSLAGDLATDTQYF
>-|TRBJ2-3|TRBV10-2|15|once
TGCGCCAGCACAGGGACCGACCGTAGCACAGATACGCAGTATTTT
CASTGTDRSTDTQYF
>-|TRBJ1-2|TRBV3-1/TRBV3-2|17|-
TGTGCCAGCAGCCAATTCCCCAGGGTTGCCCTAAACTATGGCTACACCTTC
CASSQFPRVALNYGYTF
>-|TRBJ2-7|TRBV7-2|14|-
TGTGCCAGCAGCGGTCCGGGCCCCCTTCGGGAGCAGTACTTC
CASSGPGPLREQYF
>-|TRBJ1-2|TRBV5-6|12|-
TGTGCCAGCAGCGTAAGGTTCCAGGGCTACACCTTC
CASSVRFQGYTF
>-|TRBJ2-7|TRBV1|14|-
TGCACCAGCAGCCCCCAGATCAACTCCTACGAGCAGTACTTC
CTSSPQINSYEQYF
>TRBD1|TRBJ1-2|TRBV5-1|14|-
TGCGCCAGCAGCAAAACCCAGGGGGCCCTTGGCTACACCTTC
CASSKTQGALGYTF
>-|TRBJ1-2|TRBV30|12|-
TGTGCCTGGAAGGAGGGTTTTATCTACTACACCTTC
CAWKEGFIYYTF
>-|TRBJ1-4|TRBV2|18|-
TGTGCCAGCAGCGGGCCCGGATATGGGCTTGCAACTAATGAAAAACTGTTTTTT
CASSGPGYGLATNEKLFF
>-|TRBJ1-3|TRBV7-2|15|-
TGTGCCAGCAGCTTAATTGGGGCGGCGGGAAACACCATATATTTT
CASSLIGAAGNTIYF
>TRBD2|TRBJ2-5|TRBV11-2|15|-
TGTGCCAGCAGCTTAGATCTAGCGGGGAGCGAGACCCAGTACTTC
CASSLDLAGSETQYF
>-|TRBJ1-4|TRBV12-3/TRBV12-4|11|-
TGTGCCAGCAGCCGCGGTGAGGAACTGTTTTTT
CASSRGEELFF
>-|TRBJ1-5|TRBV5-6|12|-
TGTGCCAGCAGGTCCAGAAGTCAGCCCCAGCATTTT
CASRSRSQPQHF
>-|TRBJ1-5|TRBV4-2|15|-
TGTGCCAGCAGCCAAGAAACTGGGGGCAGTCAGCCCCAGCATTTT
CASSQETGGSQPQHF
>-|TRBJ2-2|TRBV7-9|14|-
TGTGCCAGACCATCAGGGAAGAACACCGGGGAGCTGTTTTTT
CARPSGKNTGELFF
>-|TRBJ2-3|TRBV5-4|15|-
TGTGCCAGCAGCTTGGGGGACGCGTGGGCTGATACGCAGTATTTT
CASSLGDAWADTQYF
>-|TRBJ1-1|TRBV16|11|-
TGTGCCAGCAGCCGGGACCTTAGTACTTTCTTT
CASSRDLSTFF
>TRBD2|TRBJ2-1|TRBV5-8|18|once
TGTGCCAGCAGCTTTTATCGACTAGCGGGGGGGACTGGGCATGAGCAGTTCTTC
CASSFYRLAGGTGHEQFF
>-|TRBJ1-2|TRBV12-3/TRBV12-4|11|-
TGTGCCAGCAGGGCAGACTATGGCTACACCTTC
CASRADYGYTF
>-|TRBJ1-5|TRBV3-1/TRBV3-2|16|-
TGTGCCAGCAGCCAAGTGCACAGCTATAGCAATCAGCCCCAGCATTTT
CASSQVHSYSNQPQHF
>-|TRBJ1-1|TRBV10-2|15|-
TGCGCCAGCAGTGAGTCGTGGGGGTGGGGGACTGAAGCTTTCTTT
CASSESWGWGTEAFF